Below are 19 T cell receptor beta chains sequenced from a single sample in a study of shared clonotypes between healthy human individuals. Measured with immunoSEQ multiplex PCR; TCRdb has only the in-frame clones, and not every one. The sample shows around 2.1 million clones, roughly 95% of them seen only once. Sequencing was done on a sample of naive CD4+ T cells sorted from blood. Subset of the sample: CD45RA+ positively selected. The origin of the receptors is a man aged 18 to 30 in good health.

The V gene is TRBV5-4, the J gene TRBJ2-2; 8 bases fit TRBD2. Germline trimming cut 6 bases from V and 1 base from J; bases unmatched to any gene: 17. This CDR3 has 19 residues. Germline-derived CDR1 and CDR2 are SGHNT and YYREEE (reference sequence). CDR3 in DNA: TGTGCCAGCAAGCTGAGCGTCCTAGCGGGTAATCAGAACACCGGGGAGCTGTTTTTT. Translating gives CASKLSVLAGNQNTGELFF. Together with reference TRBV5-4 and TRBJ2-2, the CDR3 gives the full variable domain: ETGVTQSPTHLIKTRGQQVTLRCSSQSGHNTVSWYQQALGQGPQFIFQYYREEENGRGNFPPRFSGLQFPNYSSELNVNALELDDSALYLCASKLSVLAGNQNTGELFFGEGSRLTVL.

The V call is TRBV5-1, the J call TRBJ1-2; TRBD1 is a possible D gene (6 bases). V gave up 2 bases and J gave up 5 bases, with 16 bases separating them. The CDR3 is made up of 15 amino acids. Germline CDR1 reads SGHRS; CDR2 reads YFSETQ. The CDR3 sequence is CASSLQGEVRYGYTF. The CDR3 bases are TGCGCCAGCAGCTTACAGGGAGAGGTACGGTATGGCTACACCTTC. The full variable domain, with the rest looked up from reference TRBV5-1 and TRBJ1-2, is KAGVTQTPRYLIKTRGQQVTLSCSPISGHRSVSWYQQTPGQGLQFLFEYFSETQRNKGNFPGRFSGRQFSNSRSEMNVSTLELGDSALYLCASSLQGEVRYGYTFGSGTRLTVV.

This chain links TRBV2 with TRBJ2-7, with a weak D call TRBD1 (5 bases). The germline gives CDR1 SNHLY, CDR2 FYNNEI. The CDR3 is made up of 10 amino acids. V was shortened by 6 bases and J by 9 bases, with 9 bases between the two germline ends. CDR3 DNA: TGTGCCAGCAGGACAGTGGGGCAGTACTTC. Encoded protein: CASRTVGQYF.

This chain connects TRBV6-1 to TRBJ1-2, with TRBD1 matching 8 bases. V shed 3 bases and J 4 bases; nucleotides not matched to a gene: 4. CDR3 length equals 14 residues. Looked up from germline, CDR1 is MNHNS and CDR2 is SASEGT. Written as DNA, the CDR3 is TGTGCCAGCAGTGATCAGGGGGCCGCCTATGGCTACACCTTC. It codes for CASSDQGAAYGYTF.

This CDR3 is CASSSGLAGKQETQYF. CDR3 nucleotide sequence: TGTGCCAGCAGCTCAGGACTAGCGGGAAAACAAGAGACCCAGTACTTC. The chain uses TRBV5-6 and TRBJ2-5, with 12 nucleotides matching TRBD2. CDR3 length equals 16 residues. Per germline, CDR1 SGHDT and CDR2 YYEEEE. Trimming cost V 3 bases and J 2 bases; bases outside gene matches: 5.

The chain carries TRBV9 and TRBJ2-5; 9 nucleotides align to TRBD2. Germline V gene lookup returns CDR1 SGDLS and CDR2 YYNGEE. The CDR3 is 15 amino acids. The ends lost 4 bases at V and 2 bases at J; junction bases unmatched: 6. Here the CDR3 reads CASSRVTSGQETQYF. CDR3 nucleotides: TGTGCCAGCAGCCGAGTGACTAGCGGACAAGAGACCCAGTACTTC.

The CDR3 loop is CSVEIAVEQFF. CDR3 bases: TGCAGCGTTGAAATAGCAGTTGAGCAGTTCTTC. This rearrangement joins TRBV29-1 to TRBJ2-1; unclear D gene. V lost 2 bases, J lost 9 bases, and 8 bases lay in between. This CDR3 contains 11 residues. Looked up from germline, CDR1 is SQVTM and CDR2 is ANQGSEA.

The chain has TRBV5-1 and TRBJ2-7; 7 positions agree with TRBD2. Germline V gives CDR1 SGHRS, CDR2 YFSETQ. The CDR3 runs to 15 residues. With 3 bases clipped from V and 6 bases from J, the junction kept 12 bases outside the gene matches. CDR3 residues: CASSSSRAGVFEQYF. The CDR3 nucleotides read TGCGCCAGCAGCTCATCCAGGGCGGGAGTTTTCGAGCAGTACTTC.

V usage is TRBV9 and J usage is TRBJ1-6; tentative D call: TRBD1 (5 bases). The CDR3 is 15 residues long. Trimming removed 0 bases from V and 9 bases from J, with 13 bases in between. CDR1 SGDLS and CDR2 YYNGEE come from the germline V gene. This CDR3 is CASSVGGGESSPLHF. Here the CDR3 DNA reads TGTGCCAGCAGCGTAGGGGGAGGGGAGAGTTCACCCCTCCACTTT. Complete variable domain (other parts from reference TRBV9 and TRBJ1-6): DSGVTQTPKHLITATGQRVTLRCSPRSGDLSVYWYQQSLDQGLQFLIQYYNGEERAKGNILERFSAQQFPDLHSELNLSSLELGDSALYFCASSVGGGESSPLHFGNGTRLTVT.

The V call is TRBV7-9, the J call TRBJ1-6; D ambiguous. Germline V gives CDR1 SEHNR, CDR2 FQNEAQ (reference sequence). Trimming left V 1 base short and J 7 bases short, with 5 bases between. This CDR3 has 13 residues. DNA of the CDR3: TGTGCCAGCAGCTTAGTGTCGAATTCACCCCTCCACTTT. Translation gives CASSLVSNSPLHF.

V gene TRBV28 combines with J gene TRBJ1-2; D is uncertain. V lost 10 bases and J lost 4, with 16 bases in between. The length of the CDR3 is 13 residues. CDR1 and CDR2 (germline): MDHEN, SYDVKM. CDR3 amino acids: CATRQTEIYGYTF. The CDR3 nucleotides are TGTGCCACCCGCCAAACCGAAATCTATGGCTACACCTTC.

The chain employs TRBV9 and TRBJ2-1; D assignment may be TRBD1 or TRBD2 (5 bases each). CDR3 length: 15 residues. Trimming removed 7 bases at V and 1 base at J, with 15 bases between. Germline V gene data show CDR1 as SGDLS and CDR2 as YYNGEE. Here the CDR3 reads CASGETADSYNEQFF. The CDR3, as DNA: TGTGCCAGCGGGGAGACAGCCGATTCCTACAATGAGCAGTTCTTC.

The rearrangement joins TRBV11-2 to TRBJ2-7; TRBD1 agrees at 11 bases. Germline V gene lookup returns CDR1 SGHAT and CDR2 FQNNGV. The junction had 4 bases not matched to a gene; V was cut back by 4 bases and J by 2 bases. CDR3 size: 15 residues. The CDR3 region is CASSSGTGGTYEQYF. The CDR3 region has the DNA TGTGCCAGCAGCTCGGGGACAGGGGGGACCTACGAGCAGTACTTC. The variable domain in full, completed from reference TRBV11-2 and TRBJ2-7, reads EAGVAQSPRYKIIEKRQSVAFWCNPISGHATLYWYQQILGQGPKLLIQFQNNGVVDDSQLPKDRFSAERLKGVDSTLKIQPAKLEDSAVYLCASSSGTGGTYEQYFGPGTRLTVT.

V and J are TRBV28 and TRBJ1-5, with unresolved D. V was shortened by 7 bases and J by 1 base, with 14 bases between the two germline ends. Germline-derived CDR1 and CDR2 are MDHEN and SYDVKM. The CDR3 has 15 residues. For the CDR3, the DNA is TGTGCCAGCACCCTCGCCACTCCCAGCAATCAGCCCCAGCATTTT. As protein: CASTLATPSNQPQHF.

V gene TRBV6-5 combines with J gene TRBJ2-5; D may be TRBD1 or TRBD2 (5 bases each). Germline V gives CDR1 MNHEY, CDR2 SVGAGI. Between the trimmed V and J ends, which lost 5 bases and 2 bases, there was a span of 15 bases. The CDR3 is 15 amino acids. The CDR3 bases are TGTGCCAGCAGTAAGAGAGGGGCCGCTCAAGAGACCCAGTACTTC. This gives the protein CASSKRGAAQETQYF.

In its sample, this clone was seen once. This chain links TRBV6-5 with TRBJ2-3; D perhaps matches TRBD2 (5 bases). The germline gives CDR1 MNHEY, CDR2 SVGAGI. CDR3 size: 15 residues. Between the trimmed V and J ends, which lost 3 bases and 3 bases, there was a span of 13 bases. The chain's CDR3 is CASSYLAVGTDTQYF. CDR3 nucleotide sequence: TGTGCCAGCAGTTATCTAGCTGTGGGAACAGATACGCAGTATTTT.

The rearrangement joins TRBV2 to TRBJ2-3; 9 bases match TRBD2. The CDR3 has 15 residues. Per the germline V gene, CDR1 is SNHLY and CDR2 is FYNNEI. V was clipped by 6 bases and J by 2 bases; unmatched bases: 6. The CDR3 sequence: CASRGGLAPTDTQYF. CDR3 sequence (DNA): TGTGCCAGCAGGGGTGGACTAGCGCCCACAGATACGCAGTATTTT.

J is TRBJ2-7 and V is TRBV5-1, with 8 bases that match TRBD1. The CDR3 is made up of 17 amino acids. Trimming took 7 bases from V and 2 from J; bases not matched to a gene: 17. Germline values: CDR1 SGHRS, CDR2 YFSETQ. The CDR3 sequence is CASAKTGAAPQTYEQYF. The DNA of the CDR3 is TGCGCCAGCGCCAAGACAGGGGCCGCCCCCCAGACCTACGAGCAGTACTTC.

The rearrangement uses TRBV2 and TRBJ2-2; no definite D call. Germline-derived CDR1 and CDR2 are SNHLY and FYNNEI. The CDR3 loop spans 14 amino acids. V was shortened by 5 bases and J by 8 bases, with 15 bases between the two germline ends. The CDR3 is CASSSRDLGGELFF. The DNA for the CDR3 is TGTGCCAGCAGTTCCAGAGACCTGGGGGGGGAGCTGTTTTTT.